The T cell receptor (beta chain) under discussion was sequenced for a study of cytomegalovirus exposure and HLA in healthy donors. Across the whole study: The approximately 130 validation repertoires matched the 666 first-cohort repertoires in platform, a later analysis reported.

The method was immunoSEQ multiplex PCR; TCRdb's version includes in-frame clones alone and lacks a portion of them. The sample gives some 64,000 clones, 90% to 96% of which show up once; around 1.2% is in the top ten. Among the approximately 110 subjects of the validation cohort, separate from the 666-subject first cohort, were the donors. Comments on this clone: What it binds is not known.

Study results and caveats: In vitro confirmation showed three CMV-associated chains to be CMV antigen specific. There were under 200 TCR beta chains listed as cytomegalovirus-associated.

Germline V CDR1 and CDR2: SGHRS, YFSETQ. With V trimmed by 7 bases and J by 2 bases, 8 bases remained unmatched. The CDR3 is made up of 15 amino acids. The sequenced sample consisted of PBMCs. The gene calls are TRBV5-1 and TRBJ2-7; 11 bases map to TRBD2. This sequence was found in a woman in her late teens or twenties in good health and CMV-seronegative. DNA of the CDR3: TGCGCCAGCCAACAGGGGGGACTAGCGGCCTACGAGCAGTACTTC. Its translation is CASQQGGLAAYEQYF.